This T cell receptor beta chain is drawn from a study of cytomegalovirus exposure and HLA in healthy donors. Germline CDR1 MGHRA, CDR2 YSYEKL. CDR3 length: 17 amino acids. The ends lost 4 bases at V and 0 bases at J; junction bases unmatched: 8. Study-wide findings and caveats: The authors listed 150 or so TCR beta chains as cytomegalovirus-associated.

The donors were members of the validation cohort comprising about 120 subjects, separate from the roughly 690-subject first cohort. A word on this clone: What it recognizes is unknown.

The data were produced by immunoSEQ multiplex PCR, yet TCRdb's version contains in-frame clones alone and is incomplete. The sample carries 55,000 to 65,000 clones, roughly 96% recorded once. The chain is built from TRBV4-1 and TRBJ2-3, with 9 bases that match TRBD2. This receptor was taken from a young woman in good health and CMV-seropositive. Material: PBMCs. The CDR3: CASSPGLARTSTDTQYF. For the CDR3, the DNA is TGCGCCAGCAGCCCCGGACTAGCGCGGACTAGCACAGATACGCAGTATTTT.